This TCR beta chain appears in the sequencing data of a study of T cells after yellow fever vaccination. UMIs and a universal primer site were added when TCR cDNA was made by 5'RACE template switching. TCRdb re-called the 5' RACE reads through MiXCR, storing one row per CDR3 protein. The profile shows under 700,000 distinct CDR3 sequences, less than 20% of them singletons. Worth noting for this clonotype: Antigen: not known.

Whole-study findings and limits: Abundant clonotypes from the bulk population could get into FACS-sorted repertoires as contaminants. There was a small share of clonotypes that showed up in both the CD4 and CD8 compartments. The study re-detected most primary-vaccination clones after the booster (around 96% CD4, around 90% CD8).

The CDR3 has 14 amino acids. Germline CDR1 and CDR2: SGHRS and YFSETQ. The V end lost 5 bases, the J end lost 5 bases, and 16 bases lay between the germline ends. V gene TRBV5-1 combines with J gene TRBJ1-1; D unclear. The sample consisted of PBMCs, taken around 5 days after the first yellow fever vaccination. The TCR comes from a man younger than 35 who received the YFV17D yellow fever vaccine. In nucleotides, the CDR3 is TGCGCCAGCAGTTCGGGCCCGGGGAGTACTGAAGCTTTCTTT. Amino acids: CASSSGPGSTEAFF.